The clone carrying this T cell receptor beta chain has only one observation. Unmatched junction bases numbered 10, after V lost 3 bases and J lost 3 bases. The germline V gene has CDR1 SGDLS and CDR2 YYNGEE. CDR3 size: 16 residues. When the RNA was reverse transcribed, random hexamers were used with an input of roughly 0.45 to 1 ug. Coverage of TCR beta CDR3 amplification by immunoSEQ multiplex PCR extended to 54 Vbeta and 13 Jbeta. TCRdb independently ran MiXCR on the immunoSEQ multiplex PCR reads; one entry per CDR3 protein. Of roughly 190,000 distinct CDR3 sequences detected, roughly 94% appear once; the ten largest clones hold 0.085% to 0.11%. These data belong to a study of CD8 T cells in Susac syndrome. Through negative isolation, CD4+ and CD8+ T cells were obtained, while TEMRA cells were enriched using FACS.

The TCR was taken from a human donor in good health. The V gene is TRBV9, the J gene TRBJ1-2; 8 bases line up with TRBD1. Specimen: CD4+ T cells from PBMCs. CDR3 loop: CASSASPGGIDYGYTF. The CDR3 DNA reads TGTGCCAGCAGCGCCAGCCCAGGGGGCATCGACTATGGCTACACCTTC.